This record looks at one T cell receptor (beta chain) sequence and its context. The data derive from a study of identical twins. CDR1 is ENHRY and CDR2 is SYGVKD in the germline V gene. V lost 10 bases, J lost 5 bases, and 11 bases lay in between. CDR3 length equals 12 residues. TCRdb recomputed calls from the 5' RACE reads with MiXCR, one row per CDR3 protein. The sample has 200,000 to 250,000 distinct CDR3 sequences; roughly 7% are singletons. This sample also belongs to another study, concerning yellow fever vaccine responses in identical twins. That publication notes: The T cell response to vaccination in identical twins was reportedly partly convergent and partly personalized.

V is TRBV10-3 and J is TRBJ2-2; D remains unclear. The TCR sequence derives from a woman younger than 30 in good health. The sequenced material came from memory (CD45RO+) T cells sorted from blood. The CDR3 sequence is CASQKGTGELFF. The CDR3 DNA reads TGTGCCAGTCAGAAAGGGACCGGGGAGCTGTTTTTT.